This entry lists 11 T cell receptor beta chains sequenced from one sample in a study of T cell responses to AZD1222 COVID-19 vaccine. Only in-frame clones appear in the TCRdb table, and some are missing; sequencing was by immunoSEQ multiplex PCR. The top ten clones hold over 1.2% of a sample with under 110,000 clones, roughly 84% of them seen once. The sample in question was peripheral blood, obtained on day 0 of AZD1222 vaccination. All receptors derive from an adult in good health.

This rearrangement joins TRBV10-3 to TRBJ2-3; D call uncertain. Germline V gene data show CDR1 as ENHRY and CDR2 as SYGVKD. The CDR3 has 13 amino acids. V was shortened by 9 bases and J by 5 bases, with 15 bases between the two germline ends. Written as DNA, the CDR3 is TGTGCCATTGCGGTCGGTGGGGAAGATACGCAGTATTTT. Its protein is CAIAVGGEDTQYF.

This chain links TRBV19 with TRBJ1-5, with D unresolved. Trimming took off 5 bases at V and 7 bases at J, with 15 bases between the two ends. The CDR3 loop spans 14 amino acids. Germline V lookup: CDR1 LNHDA, CDR2 SQIVND (reference sequence). The DNA of the CDR3 is TGTGCCAGTAGTCCTCGGGCAAGCCCGCAGCCCCAGCATTTT. Its protein product is CASSPRASPQPQHF.

The V and J genes are TRBV5-1 and TRBJ2-1; TRBD1 agrees at 8 bases. CDR1 SGHRS and CDR2 YFSETQ come from the germline V gene. The J segment lost 7 bases and the V segment lost 0 bases, leaving 3 bases of the junction unmatched. The CDR3 has 14 amino acids. Written as DNA, the CDR3 is TGCGCCAGCAGCTTGGGACAGGGGAATAATGAGCAGTTCTTC. This codes for CASSLGQGNNEQFF.

The chain carries TRBV5-4 and TRBJ2-2; no clear D. There are 14 residues in the CDR3. In germline, CDR1 is SGHNT, CDR2 YYREEE (reference sequence). Trimming took 1 base from V and 3 from J, leaving 7 bases between them. The CDR3 sequence is CASSLTRDTGELFF. CDR3 bases: TGTGCCAGCAGCTTGACTCGGGACACCGGGGAGCTGTTTTTT. Full variable domain (missing parts from reference TRBV5-4 and TRBJ2-2): ETGVTQSPTHLIKTRGQQVTLRCSSQSGHNTVSWYQQALGQGPQFIFQYYREEENGRGNFPPRFSGLQFPNYSSELNVNALELDDSALYLCASSLTRDTGELFFGEGSRLTVL.

The chain carries TRBV29-1 and TRBJ1-2, with a weak D call TRBD1 (5 bases). From germline, CDR1 is SQVTM and CDR2 ANQGSEA. Trimming cost V 7 bases and J 4 bases, with 10 bases left between them. The CDR3 has 11 amino acids. The CDR3 here is CSGGDGYGYTF. The CDR3 DNA reads TGCAGCGGAGGGGACGGCTATGGCTACACCTTC.

This rearrangement joins TRBV11-2 to TRBJ2-7; a weak D match, TRBD2 (6 bases). Trimming removed 6 bases from V and 6 bases from J, with 18 bases in between. The CDR3 has 14 amino acids. CDR1 and CDR2 (germline): SGHAT, FQNNGV. The CDR3 reads CASRTGTYQSEQYF. For the CDR3, the DNA is TGTGCCAGCAGAACCGGGACTTACCAATCCGAGCAGTACTTC.

This chain links TRBV4-1 with TRBJ2-2, with D perhaps TRBD1 (6 bases). The CDR3 length is 15 residues. From germline, CDR1 is MGHRA and CDR2 YSYEKL. V was clipped by 0 bases and J by 9 bases, with 14 bases between them. CDR3 DNA sequence: TGCGCCAGCAGCCAAGATCGTGGGGGCCCCCGGGAGCTGTTTTTT. This gives the protein CASSQDRGGPRELFF.

The V call is TRBV3-1 (or the pseudogene TRBV3-2), the J call TRBJ1-6, with unresolved D. CDR1 and CDR2 from the germline V gene are LGHDT and YNNKEL (reference sequence). The germline V and J ends were trimmed by 0 bases and 7 bases, with 4 bases remaining between them. The CDR3 spans 13 residues. CDR3 bases: TGTGCCAGCAGCCAAGAAACCAATTCACCCCTCCACTTT. Amino acid sequence: CASSQETNSPLHF.

The chain recombines TRBV27 with TRBJ2-1; unclear D gene. V dropped 3 bases and J dropped 3 bases, with 12 bases sitting between them. CDR1 MNHEY and CDR2 SMNVEV come from the germline V gene (reference sequence). This CDR3 spans 15 amino acids. Here the CDR3 reads CASSLEKRDYNEQFF. CDR3 DNA: TGTGCCAGCAGTTTGGAGAAAAGGGACTACAATGAGCAGTTCTTC.

V and J are TRBV30 and TRBJ2-1, with 10 bases matching TRBD2. This CDR3 spans 18 amino acids. Looked up from germline, CDR1 is GTSNPN and CDR2 is SVGIG (reference sequence). V trimming: 1 base; J trimming: 2 bases; junction bases outside the gene matches: 11. Here the CDR3 DNA reads TGTGCCTGGAGTGGATTTGCGAGCGGGAGGGCCCCCTACAATGAGCAGTTCTTC. Translation: CAWSGFASGRAPYNEQFF.

This clone has just a few counts. The chain uses TRBV6-1 and TRBJ1-5; the D is unclear. This CDR3 region has 18 residues. V was pared by 2 bases and J by 0 bases, with 17 bases between. Germline V gene sequence: CDR1 MNHNS, CDR2 SASEGT. CDR3: CASSERRRNIYSNQPQHF. The CDR3 coding sequence is TGTGCCAGCAGTGAAAGGAGGAGAAATATATATAGCAATCAGCCCCAGCATTTT.